These 26 T cell receptor beta chains originate from one sample sequenced in a study of T cells in Graves' hyperthyroidism and ophthalmopathy. Amplification targeted TCR beta CDR3 regions from RNA transcripts. First-round RT-PCR with HTBI primers amplified the TCR CDR3 region. TCRdb ran MiXCR on the multiplex PCR reads and lists one entry per CDR3 protein. Seen here are 560,000 or so distinct CDR3 sequences, 20% observed once, and the top ten hold approximately 48%. The sample was blood. The receptors shown here come from a man between 40 and 49 years old with Graves' ophthalmopathy.

This sequence joins TRBV3-1 and TRBJ2-5, with 14 positions matching TRBD2. The CDR3 covers 17 residues. CDR1 LGHDT and CDR2 YNNKEL come from the germline V gene (reference sequence). V was pared by 2 bases and J by 5 bases, with 7 bases of the junction left unmatched. DNA for the CDR3: TGTGCCAGCAGCCAACCCCGACTAGCGGGGGGGCGGGAGACCCAGTACTTC. Translated, it gives CASSQPRLAGGRETQYF.

This clonotype was seen a handful of times. The rearrangement uses TRBV11-1 and TRBJ2-7, with 9 bases identical to TRBD1. The CDR3 sequence is 14 residues long. Losses at the gene ends were 4 bases for V and 4 bases for J; bases not matched to a gene: 5. Germline CDR1 and CDR2: SGHAT and FQDESV (reference sequence). The CDR3 protein is CASSYRTGDYEQYF. In DNA, the CDR3 is TGTGCCAGCAGCTACCGGACAGGGGATTACGAGCAGTACTTC.

This clonotype showed up many times. The gene calls are TRBV12-3 or TRBV12-4 and TRBJ2-1, with 8 bases identical to TRBD1. The V gene end was trimmed by 5 bases and the J gene end by 4 bases; junction bases not matched to a gene: 4. This CDR3 has 14 amino acids. The CDR3 is CASSPRDRYNEQFF. The DNA for the CDR3 is TGTGCCAGCAGTCCCCGGGACAGGTACAATGAGCAGTTCTTC.

The rearrangement links TRBV3-1 to TRBJ2-2, with D possibly being TRBD2 (6 bases). Germline values: CDR1 LGHDT, CDR2 YNNKEL (reference sequence). V was cut by 2 bases and J by 0 bases, with 13 bases left in between. The CDR3 is 17 residues long. The CDR3 DNA sequence: TGTGCCAGCAGCCAACGGGGGATGGGGCCGAACACCGGGGAGCTGTTTTTT. Residues: CASSQRGMGPNTGELFF.

The chain is built from TRBV5-1 and TRBJ2-7; D gene unclear. Germline V gives CDR1 SGHRS, CDR2 YFSETQ. This CDR3 has 13 amino acids. V was trimmed by 4 bases and J by 5 bases, leaving 13 bases between them. The CDR3 is CASSVGENHEQYF. The CDR3 nucleotides are TGCGCCAGCAGCGTTGGAGAAAACCACGAGCAGTACTTC.

The rearrangement uses TRBV19 and TRBJ2-1; 7 bases are shared with TRBD2. The CDR3 runs to 15 residues. Germline CDR1 and CDR2: LNHDA and SQIVND (reference sequence). V trimming: 7 bases; J trimming: 4 bases; junction bases outside the gene matches: 10. DNA for the CDR3: TGTGCCAGTACTAACCCGGTGGGACTATACAATGAGCAGTTCTTC. The encoded protein is CASTNPVGLYNEQFF.

This sequence joins TRBV6-2 or TRBV6-3 and TRBJ1-5; a possible D gene is TRBD1 (5 bases). Germline V gene sequence: CDR1 MNHEY, CDR2 SVGEGT. Trimming cost V 7 bases and J 9 bases, with 13 bases left between them. This CDR3 comprises 12 residues. The DNA of the CDR3 is TGTGCCAGCAAGGTCTGGGGACGGCCCCAGCATTTT. This translates into CASKVWGRPQHF.

The V call is TRBV18, the J call TRBJ1-6; TRBD1 matches at 7 bases. The germline V gene has CDR1 KGHSH and CDR2 LQKENI. This CDR3 is 15 amino acids long. Germline trimming cut 3 bases from V and 9 bases from J; bases unmatched to any gene: 8. The CDR3 coding sequence is TGTGCCAGCTCACCCTCACAACAGGGGATTTCACCCCTCCACTTT. This gives the protein CASSPSQQGISPLHF. Together with reference TRBV18 and TRBJ1-6, the CDR3 gives the full variable domain: NAGVMQNPRHLVRRRGQEARLRCSPMKGHSHVYWYRQLPEEGLKFMVYLQKENIIDESGMPKERFSAEFPKEGPSILRIQQVVRGDSAAYFCASSPSQQGISPLHFGNGTRLTVT.

A few counts support this clonotype. The V and J genes are TRBV6-1 and TRBJ1-5; TRBD1 matches at 7 bases. The CDR3 totals 15 residues. Germline V gene data show CDR1 as MNHNS and CDR2 as SASEGT. Trimming cost V 5 bases and J 2 bases; bases outside gene matches: 6. In DNA, the CDR3 is TGTGCCAGCAGTCACAACAGGGGTGGCAATCAGCCCCAGCATTTT. Amino acids: CASSHNRGGNQPQHF.

This clonotype came up a few times. The CDR3 nucleotides read TGCAGTGCTAGTGCGTTGCGGGGGAGCCGTGAGCAGTTCTTC. This codes for CSASALRGSREQFF. This chain joins TRBV20-1 and TRBJ2-1; TRBD2 agrees at 7 bases. This CDR3 has 14 residues. The germline V gene has CDR1 DFQATT and CDR2 SNEGSKA (reference sequence). The trim removed 3 bases at V and 9 bases at J, leaving 11 bases unmatched.

This clonotype was detected ten times or more. The chain employs TRBV11-2 and TRBJ2-7, with 7 bases fitting TRBD2. The germline V gene has CDR1 SGHAT and CDR2 FQNNGV. The CDR3 is made up of 16 amino acids. With 0 bases clipped from V and 0 bases from J, the junction kept 5 bases outside the gene matches. The CDR3 region is CASSLDLASGSYEQYF. DNA of the CDR3: TGTGCCAGCAGCTTAGATCTCGCTAGCGGCTCCTACGAGCAGTACTTC.

In this sample, this clonotype turned up a few times. V gene TRBV27 combines with J gene TRBJ2-1; 7 nucleotides line up with TRBD1. With V trimmed by 3 bases and J by 5 bases, 7 bases remained unmatched. The CDR3 consists of 15 residues. Germline CDR1 and CDR2: MNHEY and SMNVEV (reference sequence). In nucleotides, the CDR3 is TGTGCCAGCAGTTTCCCCGGGACAGCAAACAATGAGCAGTTCTTC. Translated, it gives CASSFPGTANNEQFF.

This chain joins TRBV28 and TRBJ1-1; 7 nucleotides align to TRBD1. With V trimmed by 6 bases and J by 5 bases, 9 bases remained unmatched. This CDR3 contains 14 residues. Germline V gives CDR1 MDHEN, CDR2 SYDVKM. CDR3 residues: CASSHDREFTEAFF. CDR3 nucleotides: TGTGCCAGCAGCCATGACAGGGAGTTTACTGAAGCTTTCTTT.

The J gene is TRBJ2-1, the V gene TRBV6-2 or TRBV6-3; 8 nucleotides agree with TRBD2. With V trimmed by 4 bases and J by 7 bases, 9 bases remained unmatched. CDR1 MNHEY and CDR2 SVGEGT come from the germline V gene. CDR3 length: 15 residues. The CDR3 nucleotides are TGTGCCAGCAGTTTAGACGGGAGGGCCACGAATGAGCAGTTCTTC. It encodes CASSLDGRATNEQFF.

V is TRBV20-1 and J is TRBJ2-3, with TRBD2 matching over 9 bases. Per germline, CDR1 DFQATT and CDR2 SNEGSKA (reference sequence). The junction had 4 bases not matched to a gene; V was cut back by 1 base and J by 2 bases. The CDR3 consists of 15 residues. The chain's CDR3 is CSARGLAGITDTQYF. CDR3 sequence (DNA): TGCAGTGCTAGAGGTCTAGCGGGAATCACAGATACGCAGTATTTT.

The gene calls are TRBV3-1 and TRBJ2-1, with 7 bases fitting TRBD2. V lost 4 bases, J lost 3 bases, and 15 bases stayed unmatched. CDR1 and CDR2 from the germline V gene are LGHDT and YNNKEL (reference sequence). The CDR3 is 18 amino acids. The CDR3 sequence: CASSPTPGTTIRYNEQFF. CDR3 nucleotide sequence: TGTGCCAGCAGCCCGACCCCCGGGACTACAATCCGCTACAATGAGCAGTTCTTC.

This clonotype was seen repeatedly, ten times or more. This chain uses TRBV18 with TRBJ1-2; D is ambiguous. CDR1 and CDR2 from the germline V gene are KGHSH and LQKENI. Trimming left V 3 bases short and J 4 bases short, with 12 bases between. CDR3 length: 14 residues. The CDR3 is CASSPPEAFYGYTF. DNA for the CDR3: TGTGCCAGCTCACCCCCGGAGGCCTTCTATGGCTACACCTTC.

The chain recombines TRBV2 with TRBJ1-5, with D perhaps TRBD1 (5 bases). V was shortened by 2 bases and J by 9 bases, with 17 bases between the two germline ends. This CDR3 comprises 15 residues. From germline, CDR1 is SNHLY and CDR2 FYNNEI. As DNA, the CDR3 is TGTGCCAGCAGTGAAAGTAACGGGGGGTTTGGGCCCCAGCATTTT. Its protein is CASSESNGGFGPQHF. Variable domain in full (rest from reference TRBV2 and TRBJ1-5): EPEVTQTPSHQVTQMGQEVILRCVPISNHLYFYWYRQILGQKVEFLVSFYNNEISEKSEIFDDQFSVERPDGSNFTLKIRSTKLEDSAMYFCASSESNGGFGPQHFGDGTRLSIL.

This rearrangement joins TRBV7-2 to TRBJ1-2; no definite D call. Germline CDR1 reads SGHTA; CDR2 reads FQGNSA. The CDR3 totals 15 residues. Between the trimmed V and J ends, which lost 4 bases and 3 bases, there was a span of 15 bases. In DNA form, the CDR3 reads TGTGCCAGCAGCTCGTTGGACCGGATAGACTATGGCTACACCTTC. Protein product: CASSSLDRIDYGYTF. Combining the CDR3 with reference TRBV7-2 and TRBJ1-2 gives the whole variable domain GAGVSQSPSNKVTEKGKDVELRCDPISGHTALYWYRQSLGQGLEFLIYFQGNSAPDKSGLPSDRFSAERTGGSVSTLTIQRTQQEDSAVYLCASSSLDRIDYGYTFGSGTRLTVV.

The chain employs TRBV30 and TRBJ2-4; 7 bases align to TRBD1. From germline, CDR1 is GTSNPN and CDR2 SVGIG (reference sequence). Trimming cost V 2 bases and J 0 bases; bases outside gene matches: 7. The CDR3 consists of 16 residues. CDR3 region: CAWSPGQPLAKNIQYF. CDR3 coding DNA: TGTGCCTGGAGTCCGGGACAGCCTTTAGCCAAAAACATTCAGTACTTC.

This clonotype was found many times. The rearrangement uses TRBV6-2 or TRBV6-3 and TRBJ2-1; 8 positions match TRBD2. The CDR3 length is 20 residues. Trimming cost V 8 bases and J 4 bases; bases outside gene matches: 25. Germline V gene sequence: CDR1 MNHEY, CDR2 SVGEGT. The CDR3 bases are TGTGCCAGCTTATCTGGGCGCACCACTTTTCGCGGGGGGCCTTACAATGAGCAGTTCTTC. This encodes CASLSGRTTFRGGPYNEQFF.

This clonotype has a count of ten or more. The rearrangement links TRBV6-1 to TRBJ2-3; 15 bases fit TRBD2. CDR1 MNHNS and CDR2 SASEGT come from the germline V gene. The CDR3 runs 14 residues. Trimming took 6 bases from V and 11 from J; bases not matched to a gene: 6. The CDR3 protein is CASRPGLAGGRQYF. In nucleotides, the CDR3 is TGTGCCAGCAGACCGGGACTAGCGGGAGGAAGGCAGTATTTT.

This clonotype showed up many times. The chain has TRBV11-2 and TRBJ1-2; D call uncertain. The length of the CDR3 is 13 residues. CDR1 and CDR2 (germline): SGHAT, FQNNGV. Trimming left V 1 base short and J 4 bases short, with 7 bases between. CDR3 coding DNA: TGTGCCAGCAGCTTAGTCTGGAGCTATGGCTACACCTTC. This sequence encodes CASSLVWSYGYTF.

This clonotype was counted many times. The chain links TRBV20-1 to TRBJ2-5, with TRBD2 matching over 8 bases. The CDR3 has 12 residues. The V and J ends lost 6 bases and 5 bases, in that order; junction bases with no gene match: 5. Germline lookup yields CDR1 DFQATT and CDR2 SNEGSKA (reference sequence). Written as DNA, the CDR3 is TGCAGTGCCCGAGCGGGAGAGGAGACCCAGTACTTC. Amino acid sequence: CSARAGEETQYF.

As concerns this clonotype: Possible read error: a much larger clone is one base away. V is TRBV6-1 and J is TRBJ2-7; D uncertain. Per germline, CDR1 MNHNS and CDR2 SASEGT. The CDR3 covers 14 residues. The V gene lost 0 bases and the J gene lost 7 bases, with 13 bases spanning the gap. CDR3 region: CASSEAGPAREQYF. The CDR3 DNA reads as TGTGCCAGCAGTGAAGCGGGTCCCGCTAGGGAGCAGTACTTC.

This clonotype was counted between two and nine times. CDR3 sequence (DNA): TGTGCCAGCTCACCATACAGGGGGACGCTAAATGAGCAGTTCTTC. It is translated as CASSPYRGTLNEQFF. This chain connects TRBV18 to TRBJ2-1, with 8 bases fitting TRBD1. Germline V CDR1 and CDR2: KGHSH, LQKENI. The CDR3 totals 15 residues. With 2 bases clipped from V and 7 bases from J, the junction kept 7 bases outside the gene matches.